Below are 3 T cell receptor beta chains sequenced from a single sample in a study of blood T cell repertoires in COVID-19. Sequenced by immunoSEQ multiplex PCR; TCRdb stores in-frame clones only, minus some. Among 350,000 or so clones listed, 88% were seen once. The sequenced sample consisted of PBMCs or T cells enriched from blood (not recorded which). The receptors were sampled from a woman in her 30s who had been exposed to COVID-19.

The chain couples TRBV7-9 to TRBJ2-7; TRBD1 is a possible D gene (8 bases). V lost 7 bases, J lost 7 bases, and 23 bases lay in between. CDR3 size: 15 residues. In germline, CDR1 is SEHNR, CDR2 FQNEAQ (reference sequence). CDR3 DNA sequence: TGTGCCAGCAACGGACAGGGTTCTAGCGGAGCAGAGCAGTACTTC. Its translation: CASNGQGSSGAEQYF.

About this clone itself: This same CDR3 is encoded by further DNA sequences in the sample. This chain links TRBV30 with TRBJ1-5; tentative D call: TRBD1 (6 bases). The CDR3 spans 13 residues. V was trimmed by 4 bases and J by 5 bases, leaving 12 bases between them. The germline V gene has CDR1 GTSNPN and CDR2 SVGIG (reference sequence). The CDR3 bases are TGTGCCTGGACCCGAGGGGGTGATCAGCCCCAGCATTTT. Its translation is CAWTRGGDQPQHF. Filled out from reference TRBV30 and TRBJ1-5, the complete variable domain reads SQTIHQWPATLVQPVGSPLSLECTVEGTSNPNLYWYRQAAGRGLQLLFYSVGIGQISSEVPQNLSASRPQDRQFILSSKKLLLSDSGFYLCAWTRGGDQPQHFGDGTRLSIL.

The rearrangement uses TRBV24-1 and TRBJ2-7; 7 bases match TRBD1. V shed 7 bases, J shed 2 bases, and the junction held 4 bases outside the gene matches. CDR3 length: 13 amino acids. In germline, CDR1 is KGHDR, CDR2 SFDVKD. CDR3: CATSRTGTYEQYF. DNA of the CDR3: TGTGCCACCAGCCGGACAGGAACCTACGAGCAGTACTTC.